This T cell receptor beta chain was recorded in a study of naive and memory T cell subsets. With regard to this clonotype: No antigen is known for it.

TCR cDNA received a 3' ligated oligonucleotide that carried a UMI. Ligated cDNA underwent four rounds of PCR with nested alpha and beta constant region primers and SP2. One entry per CDR3 protein results from TCRdb running MiXCR on the 5' RACE reads. The profile shows over 45,000 distinct CDR3 sequences, less than 10% of them singletons. Study conclusions and caveats: This RNA-based method may be sensitive to activation-related transcript changes.

The CDR3 has 13 amino acids. Between the trimmed V and J ends, which lost 3 bases and 4 bases, there was a span of 9 bases. CDR1 is MDHEN and CDR2 is SYDVKM in the germline V gene. The TCR originated in a female donor in good health. This sequence joins TRBV28 and TRBJ1-2; no definite D call. The CDR3 protein is CASSLTGTYGYTF. CDR3 in DNA: TGTGCCAGCAGTTTGACCGGAACCTATGGCTACACCTTC.